This TCR beta chain was sequenced for a study of CD8+CD57+ T cells in acquired aplastic anemia (dated by TCRdb to about 2018). A note on the overall study: DNA extracted from sorted CD4+ and CD8+ cells had a mean of around 3 ug, with a range of about 0.19 to 30 ug. CD8+CD57+ expansion was defined as a frequency above the mean frequency observed in healthy subjects. Overall results and qualifications from the work: CD8+ Simpson's diversity did not differ significantly between patients and healthy controls (P=0.060). Roughly 29 CD8+ CDR3 sequences were found in both patients and controls but appeared to be highly expressed in patients and within the immunodominant clones of the patients.

Profiling of TCR beta VDJ combinations and CDR3 sequences used genomic DNA as the template. TCR repertoire sequencing was run on an Illumina HiSeq 2000. As for how the authors treated the data: TRBV/TRBJ rearrangement plots, CDR3 size and DJ length profiles, and Simpson's diversity index were used to assess repertoires. Whichever DNA sequence was most abundant in the deep sequencing data was defined as the immunodominant clone. CDR3 amino acid sequences were screened for sharing across subjects and were compared with published repertoires and the VDJdb database. The public sequencing data were trimmed at Q25 with fastp and processed into clonotypes with MiXCR by TCRdb, which kept only in-frame beta chains. Identical CDR3 proteins give one entry, which carries the most common genes and DNA. The V and J calls shown here were made by TCRdb, not taken from the authors' results. Present in this sample are roughly 240,000 distinct CDR3 sequences, roughly half of which were seen just once. The ten largest account for 7% to 9.5% of the sample.

On this clonotype itself: The specificity of this receptor is unknown. Base qualities are not recorded, but no much larger clone differs from it by a single base.

There are 15 amino acids in the CDR3, from cysteine to phenylalanine inclusive. Only the CDR3 part of the read is kept: 45 bases, read in frame from the first base. V loses 5 bases of germline sequence and J loses 6 bases, and the interval between the two ends is 18 bases. According to the germline V gene, CDR1 reads SNHLY and CDR2 reads FYNNEI. Patients chosen for sequencing had shown expansion of CD8+CD57+ cells by flow cytometry. Every patient had severe acquired aplastic anemia, diagnosed using the International Study of Aplastic Anemia and Agranulocytosis and Camitta criteria. No therapy had been received by the patients at the time of blood sampling. In this study, sorted CD4+ and CD8+ T cells from the blood of healthy subjects and of severe aplastic anemia patients had their TCR repertoires deep-sequenced. In the USA, patient enrollment took place under clinicaltrials.gov protocols 00001620, 01623167, 00001397, 00071045, 00081523 and 00961064. Ficoll-Paque density gradient centrifugation was used to isolate peripheral blood mononuclear cells. Before DNA extraction, CD4+ and CD8+ T cells were sorted with FACS or magnetic beads.

The sequenced sample consisted of sorted CD4+, CD8+, or CD8+CD57+ T cells (not recorded which) from PBMCs. The rearrangement joined TRBV2 to TRBJ2-3; the D gene cannot be named for sure. The TCR was taken from a human donor with aplastic anemia. The bases read TGTGCCAGCAGTCGCATTGCAAGTGAACTGGATACGCAGTATTTT. It translates to CASSRIASELDTQYF.